Given below is one TCR beta chain in context. The target of this receptor is not known. No quality values exist for individual bases; no much larger clone is one base distant. The library was obtained by the immunoSEQ multiplex PCR assay. For the multiplex PCR, a mixture combining 60 forward primers for TCR Vbeta segments and 13 reverse primers for TCR Jbeta segments was used. The CDR3 region of rearranged TCR beta genes was amplified from genomic DNA by a multiplex PCR assay. The amplified TCR beta libraries were sequenced on the Illumina HiSeq System as 87-base-pair reads. From the authors' description of their analysis: Across the roughly 670 repertoires, a later analysis counted tens of millions of unique TCR beta chains, around 11 million of which were shared by at least two donors. A nearest-neighbor algorithm error-corrected the raw reads and collapsed the reads into unique sequences, merging closely related sequences to remove PCR and sequencing errors. To assign V, D and J gene segments, CDR3 sequences were aligned to IMGT reference sequences. Each retained sequence needed at least a six-nucleotide match to both a V gene segment and a J gene segment. A rearrangement was called productive if the CDR3 had no stop codons and remained in frame with V and J, and every other rearrangement was called non-productive. CDR3 was defined by IMGT convention, running from the second conserved V-encoded cysteine to the conserved J-encoded phenylalanine. The earlier analysis of 587 of the donors excluded sequences that lacked an unambiguous match to a single V gene segment. An earlier analysis of several hundred of the donors called V segments functional above 56.7% productive rearrangements and segregating when the between-donor standard deviation exceeded 5%. A statistical classification framework was developed to diagnose cytomegalovirus status using the catalog of TCR beta chain sequences. In a later analysis, TCR nucleotide sequences were compared against IMGT/GENE-DB human TR gene sequences so that V and J genes could be assigned. A later analysis assigned CDR3 sequences and most-parsimonious VDJ recombination scenarios with the TCRdist pipeline. In a later analysis, each TCR beta chain was defined by its CDR3 amino acid sequence together with its V-gene family, and reads lacking a unique V-gene family were excluded. As a way to deal with suspected cross-contamination and a sequencing artifact, a later analysis dropped approximately 590 nucleotide sequences that were highly shared and had low generation probability. In a later analysis, a clonal expansion index was calculated for each public chain from normalized within-repertoire ranks of inferred template counts. Generation probabilities in a later analysis came from a VDJ recombination model fitted to out-of-frame rearrangements, and those results were checked against IGoR. In a later analysis, hypergeometric tests were used to score TCR-TCR, TCR-HLA and TCR-CMV co-occurrence, with a repertoire-size bias correction applied to TCR pairs. To estimate false discovery rates, a later analysis permuted the HLA or CMV assignments 20 times. A later analysis grouped co-occurring TCRs with DBSCAN, adding TCRdist sequence similarity when clustering within HLA-allele-positive subsets. Repertoires with fewer than 30,000 or more than 120,000 public chains, plus five repertoires with anomalous nucleotide sharing, were excluded from co-occurrence clustering. TCRdb took this table from immuneACCESS and kept in-frame rearrangements with V and J called. Such tables lack part of the clones; where checked against another copy, unresolved V genes explain under half of the gap, and the rest is unexplained. V and J calls and clone size are those listed in that table; D and trimming were worked out from the DNA. The sample includes approximately 120,000 clones, with under 85% observed a single time. About 4.4% of the sample is taken by the ten largest.

This entry belongs to a study of cytomegalovirus exposure and HLA in healthy donors (dated by TCRdb to the late 2010s). With respect to the entire study: In an earlier analysis of approximately 500 of the donors, approximately 300 Gb of sequence data and 117 million unique TCR beta sequences from 150 million to 200 million T cells were reported. Donor age, sex, ethnicity and CMV serostatus were compiled alongside the repertoire data. Because of strong linkage in the cohort, five DR-DQ haplotypes were treated as single units for association and clustering. All discovery cohort repertoires had been generated on a single sequencing platform. In a later genetic analysis, genome-wide SNP genotypes for about 55% of the 666 donors were used, and that subset was treated as a discovery cohort. Among some 410 genotyped donors of the cohort, an average of around 240,000 unique TCR beta nucleotide sequences was sequenced per donor, of which about 18% were non-productive. An early release that covered fewer than 750 HLA-typed donors contained around 330 gigabases of sequencing data and some 87 million unique TCR sequences. HLA typing covered class I and class II loci at four-digit resolution. In addition to the first cohort of 666 subjects, a separate validation cohort of approximately 120 different subjects was used. In the later analysis, no new phenotypic data were used to find candidate immune exposures; instead, reliance was placed on TCR beta sequences and their occurrence across donors. The T cell repertoires of some 700 subjects were profiled by immunosequencing and related to cytomegalovirus serostatus. To predict cytomegalovirus infection status, the study combined high-throughput TCR immunosequencing, statistical association of individual TCRs with disease status, and machine learning. The study aimed to test whether cataloging public T cell receptors could reveal signatures of past pathogen exposure. A later analysis re-examined previously published TCR beta repertoires from more than 600 donors and added high-resolution HLA genotyping to investigate patterns of TCR occurrence. To decide whether each TCR beta V gene segment behaved as functional or pseudogenic, an earlier analysis of some 600 of the donors relied on high-throughput TCR beta sequencing. Of the roughly 400 genotyped donors, approximately 80% were placed in the genetic ancestry cluster associated with self-reported Caucasian donors. Typing coverage differed by locus: A, B, C, DRB1 and DQB1 were typed in about 629-640 donors, DQA1 in 522, DPA1 in 600 to 610, and DPB1 in 450 to 480. The full study reports these points: Some IMGT-functional V segments, including TRBV6-2 and TRBV6-3, could not be distinguished by the 87-base-pair reads and were therefore excluded. In this cohort, only TCR beta chains were sequenced, and detectable features were limited by the absence of alpha or paired-chain data. The study listed 164 TCR beta chains as associated with cytomegalovirus. CMV serostatus was the only immune exposure information available for the cohort. Most TCR sequences were observed very rarely across donors, whereas some public TCRs were present in many individuals. Most CMV-associated TCR beta chains appeared to be HLA-restricted in a later analysis, and the HLA associations seemed to be driven largely by CMV exposure. In vitro tests confirmed that a few of the cytomegalovirus-associated TCR beta chains recognize cytomegalovirus antigens. Broadly in line with IMGT annotations, most TCR beta V segments showed up in productive rearrangements about 90% or about 30% of the time in an earlier analysis of several hundred of the donors. According to a later analysis, parvovirus B19, influenza, CMV and Epstein-Barr virus appeared linked to several top co-occurrence clusters. A later analysis found that HLA-associated TCR beta chains were more clonally expanded and had lower generation probabilities than equally common non-associated chains. A group of highly shared sequence variants was considered likely to be a technical artifact of the sequencing pipeline. The authors suggested that the approach could potentially be generalized to other disease states and immunological phenotypes. Linkage disequilibrium might explain the correlated functional status among segregating V segments, but an unknown experimental factor could not be ruled out. A later analysis associated 15,000 to 20,000 TCR beta sequences with specific HLA alleles at a false discovery rate of 0.05. In both the original and validation cohorts, the classifier was reported to diagnose cytomegalovirus status with high specificity and sensitivity. The presence/absence analyses assumed that sequencing depth was roughly uniform across donors, and that assumption may not be true. Assigning TCR associations to individual alleles was difficult when HLA alleles, especially DR and DQ, strongly co-occurred. Because counts were too low, approximately 18 rarely observed V segments, including chromosome 9 orphons, were excluded from the earlier analysis of around 640 of the donors. Because HLA typing was missing for some donors at each locus, association tests included only the typed subset. According to a later genetic analysis, donors in an Asian-associated ancestry cluster had fewer N-insertions in productive TCRs than the approximately 710-donor mean. An association between a missense DCLRE1C variant and V-gene and J-gene trimming of TCR beta chains was found in a later genetic analysis and replicated in an independent cohort. A further reported finding was that TCR beta sequences accurately predicted the HLA-A and HLA-B alleles for most subjects in the first cohort. A later analysis found that TCR association rates varied across HLA loci, with DRB1 alleles showing the most associated TCRs and HLA-C alleles the fewest.

In total, about 650 healthy bone marrow donors made up the cohort. At the time of sampling, all cohort members were nominally healthy, though unrecorded immune exposures were likely present. The donor was CMV seropositive and belonged to the group of around 300 seropositive cohort members. A peripheral blood sample was collected from each donor, and TCR beta sequencing was performed on peripheral blood mononuclear cells. Genomic DNA was extracted from the blood cell samples with the Qiagen DNeasy Blood Extraction Kit. The junction shows trimming of 0 bases on V and 2 bases on J, and the gene matches do not reach 4 bases of it. From its cysteine to its phenylalanine, the CDR3 spans 16 amino acids. Left in the record is the CDR3 DNA by itself, 48 bases read in frame from the first base. CDR1 and CDR2 were assigned from the germline V gene as SGHDT and YYEEEE.

Rearrangement joined TRBV5-6 to TRBJ2-1, and TRBD2 aligns with 8 junction nucleotides. This receptor was identified in a woman aged 45-65 years in good health and CMV-seropositive. Sequenced input: PBMCs. The DNA reads as follows: TGTGCCAGCAGCTTGGGTAGCGGGGAACCCTACAATGAGCAGTTCTTC. Its coded protein is CASSLGSGEPYNEQFF.